Here is one TCR beta chain with its context. Its specificity is unknown. Losses at the gene ends were 1 base for V and 8 bases for J; bases not matched to a gene: 7. The germline gives CDR1 GTSNPN, CDR2 SVGIG (reference sequence). There are 14 residues in the CDR3. These data originate in a study of blood T cells in healthy people across ages. General study findings and limits: Naive T cell percentage strongly correlated with TCR beta diversity.

A second PCR, run for roughly 7 to 11 cycles, used a sample-barcoded 5' primer plus a J-beta primer mix. TCRdb passed the 5' RACE reads through MiXCR, listing each CDR3 protein once. Of approximately 1.5 million distinct CDR3 sequences in the sample, around 35% are singletons; the top ten hold about 11%. Sequenced sample: blood. This TCR was recovered from a woman in her thirties in good health. V and J are TRBV30 and TRBJ1-4, with 7 positions matching TRBD1. CDR3 sequence reads: CAWSGRGGNEKLFF. CDR3 nucleotide sequence: TGTGCCTGGAGTGGGAGAGGGGGCAACGAAAAACTGTTTTTT.